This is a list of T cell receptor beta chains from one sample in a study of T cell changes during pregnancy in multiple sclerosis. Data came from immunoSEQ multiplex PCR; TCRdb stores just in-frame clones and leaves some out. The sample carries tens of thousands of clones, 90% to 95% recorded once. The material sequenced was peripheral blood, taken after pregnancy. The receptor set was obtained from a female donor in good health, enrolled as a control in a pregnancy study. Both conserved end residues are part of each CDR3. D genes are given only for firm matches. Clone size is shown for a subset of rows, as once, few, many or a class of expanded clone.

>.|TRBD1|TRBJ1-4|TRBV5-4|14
TGTGCCAGCAGCTTGGCAGGGGGCGGGGAAAAACTGTTTTTT
CASSLAGGGEKLFF
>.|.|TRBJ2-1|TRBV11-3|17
TGTGCCAGCAGCTTAGGGATATGGCTAGCTACAGTCGATGAGCAGTTCTTC
CASSLGIWLATVDEQFF
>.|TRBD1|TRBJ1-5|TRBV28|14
TGTGCCAGCAGCGCAGGGGGCGGAAATCAGCCCCAGCATTTT
CASSAGGGNQPQHF
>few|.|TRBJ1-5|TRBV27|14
TGTGCCAGCAGTTTATCAGGGGATGGTCAGCCCCAGCATTTT
CASSLSGDGQPQHF
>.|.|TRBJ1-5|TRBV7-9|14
TGTGCCAGCACCCCCGGGGATGCCGATCAGCCCCAGCATTTT
CASTPGDADQPQHF
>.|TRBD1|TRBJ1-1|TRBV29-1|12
TGCAGCGTCGGGACAGGGAGCACTGAAGCTTTCTTT
CSVGTGSTEAFF
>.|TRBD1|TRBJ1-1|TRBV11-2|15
TGTGCCAGCAGCCGACACGGGACAGGAGACACTGAAGCTTTCTTT
CASSRHGTGDTEAFF
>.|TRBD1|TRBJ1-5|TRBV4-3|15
TGCGCCAGCAGCATAGAACAGGGGATTTACCAGCCCCAGCATTTT
CASSIEQGIYQPQHF
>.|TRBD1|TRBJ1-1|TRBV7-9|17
TGTGCCAGCAGCTTAGCGGGACAGGGAAGTTGGGGGGCTGAAGCTTTCTTT
CASSLAGQGSWGAEAFF
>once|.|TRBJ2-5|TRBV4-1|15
TGCGCCAGCAGCCAAGTCGGACTGACGATAGAGACCCAGTACTTC
CASSQVGLTIETQYF
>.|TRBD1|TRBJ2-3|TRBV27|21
TGTGCCAGCAGTTCCTTCGACGTTAAGACCGGGACAGAATTCAGCACAGATACGCAGTATTTT
CASSSFDVKTGTEFSTDTQYF
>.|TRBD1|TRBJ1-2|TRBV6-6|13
TGTGCCAGCAGTTACACGACAGGGTACGGCTACACCTTC
CASSYTTGYGYTF
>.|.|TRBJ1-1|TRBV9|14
TGTGCCAGCAGCGTAAATGGAAGGAGCACTGAAGCTTTCTTT
CASSVNGRSTEAFF
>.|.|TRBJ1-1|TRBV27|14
TGTGCCAGCAATTCGGGAGTCGTGAACACTGAAGCTTTCTTT
CASNSGVVNTEAFF
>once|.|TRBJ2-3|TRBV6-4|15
TGTGCCAGCAGTGACCTCCCGGGAGCCACAGATACGCAGTATTTT
CASSDLPGATDTQYF
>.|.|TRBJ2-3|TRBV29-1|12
TGCAGCGTTCAAGGCGGCACAGATACGCAGTATTTT
CSVQGGTDTQYF
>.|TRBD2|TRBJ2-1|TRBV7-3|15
TGTGCCAGCAGCTTAATCGCGGGGGCCTACAATGAGCAGTTCTTC
CASSLIAGAYNEQFF
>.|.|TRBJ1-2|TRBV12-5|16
TGTGCTAGTGGTTCCCCCTTAGCCGGACATAACTATGGCTACACCTTC
CASGSPLAGHNYGYTF
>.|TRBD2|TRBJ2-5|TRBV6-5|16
TGTGCCAGCAGTTGGCGGCTAGCGGGGGAGCAAGAGACCCAGTACTTC
CASSWRLAGEQETQYF
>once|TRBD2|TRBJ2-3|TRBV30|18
TGTGCCTGGAGTGTACCGGGACTAGCGGGGCTCAGCACAGATACGCAGTATTTT
CAWSVPGLAGLSTDTQYF
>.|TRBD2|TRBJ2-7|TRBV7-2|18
TGTGCCAGCAGCTTCGGGGCTAGCGGGGGGACTACTCCCTACGAGCAGTACTTC
CASSFGASGGTTPYEQYF
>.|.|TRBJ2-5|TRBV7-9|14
TGTGCCAGCAGCCCTAATGACAGAAGGGAGACCCAGTACTTC
CASSPNDRRETQYF
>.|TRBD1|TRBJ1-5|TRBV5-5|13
TGTGCCAGCAGCTTGGGAACGGGACAGTGGGAGCATTTT
CASSLGTGQWEHF
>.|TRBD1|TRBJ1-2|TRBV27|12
TGTGCCAGCACAACAGGGGGCCATGGCTACACCTTC
CASTTGGHGYTF
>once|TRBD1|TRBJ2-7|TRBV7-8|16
TGTGCCAGCAGCCTTAACCGGGACAGGGCTTCCTACGAGCAGTACTTC
CASSLNRDRASYEQYF
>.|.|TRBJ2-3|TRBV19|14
TGTGCCAGTAGTATAGGGGCAGCCTCAGATACGCAGTATTTT
CASSIGAASDTQYF
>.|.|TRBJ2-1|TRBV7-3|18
TGTGCCAGCAGCCCAGTGCTGTCAGAGCCTAGCTCCTACAATGAGCAGTTCTTC
CASSPVLSEPSSYNEQFF
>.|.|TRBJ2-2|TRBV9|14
TGTGCCAGCAGCGGTACAGGGAACACCGGGGAGCTGTTTTTT
CASSGTGNTGELFF
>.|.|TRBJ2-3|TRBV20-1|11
TGCAGAGACAGGAATATAGATACGCAGTATTTT
CRDRNIDTQYF
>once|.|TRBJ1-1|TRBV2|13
TGTGCCAGCTGGGCCAGGGTGAACACTGAAGCTTTCTTT
CASWARVNTEAFF
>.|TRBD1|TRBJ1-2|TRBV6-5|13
TGTGCCAGCAGTTTCGGGACAGTCTATGGCTACACCTTC
CASSFGTVYGYTF
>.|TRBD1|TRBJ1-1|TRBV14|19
TGTGCCAGCAGCAAGAAATCACGGGACAGGGGTTGGAAGAACACTGAAGCTTTCTTT
CASSKKSRDRGWKNTEAFF
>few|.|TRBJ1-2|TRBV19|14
TGTGCCAGTAGTCCCCAGGGAGGAGGCTATGGCTACACCTTC
CASSPQGGGYGYTF
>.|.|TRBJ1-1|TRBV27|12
TGTGCCAGCAAAGCGGGGTCCACTGAAGCTTTCTTT
CASKAGSTEAFF
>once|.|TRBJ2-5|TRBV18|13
TGTGCCAGCTCACGGGACTTTCAAGAGACCCAGTACTTC
CASSRDFQETQYF
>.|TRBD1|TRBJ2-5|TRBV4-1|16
TGCGCCAGCAGCCCCCCCCGGACAGGGGGCACGAAGACCCAGTACTTC
CASSPPRTGGTKTQYF
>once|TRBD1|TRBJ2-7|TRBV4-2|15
TGTGCCAGCAGCCCGAACCGGGACAGCCCATACGAGCAGTACTTC
CASSPNRDSPYEQYF
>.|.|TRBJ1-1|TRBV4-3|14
TGCGCCAGCAGCCTCGTAGTGTGGAACACTGAAGCTTTCTTT
CASSLVVWNTEAFF
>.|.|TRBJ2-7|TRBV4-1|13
TGCGCCAGCAGCCAAGTACTCCGGGTCGAGCAGTACTTC
CASSQVLRVEQYF
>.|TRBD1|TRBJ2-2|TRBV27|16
TGTGCCAGCAGTTTATCGGGACAGGGAGGACCCGGGGAGCTGTTTTTT
CASSLSGQGGPGELFF
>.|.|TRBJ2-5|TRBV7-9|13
TGTGCCAGCAGCTTAGTAGTGCAAGAGACCCAGTACTTC
CASSLVVQETQYF
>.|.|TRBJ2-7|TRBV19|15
TGTGCCAGTAGTATAGGGGGTGCAGGGTCCTACGAGCAGTACTTC
CASSIGGAGSYEQYF
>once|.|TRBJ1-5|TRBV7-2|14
TGTGCCAGCAGCTTAGTGGCAGGCAATCAGCCCCAGCATTTT
CASSLVAGNQPQHF
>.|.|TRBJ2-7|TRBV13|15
TGTGCCAGCAGCTTAGGTGGAGGGGGCGTGTACGAGCAGTACTTC
CASSLGGGGVYEQYF
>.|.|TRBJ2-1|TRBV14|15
TGTGCCAGCAGCCAGGGGGGTAGCTCCTACAATGAGCAGTTCTTC
CASSQGGSSYNEQFF
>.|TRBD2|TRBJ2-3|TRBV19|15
TGTGCCAGTAGGAGACTAGCGGAGAGCACAGATACGCAGTATTTT
CASRRLAESTDTQYF
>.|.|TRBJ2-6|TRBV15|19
TGTGCCACCAGCAGATCCCGGGACACCGGTTTGTCTGGGGCCAACGTCCTGACTTTC
CATSRSRDTGLSGANVLTF
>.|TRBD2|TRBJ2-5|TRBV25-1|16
TGTGCCAGCAGTGGTAGCGGGGGGGCGTTTCTTGAGACCCAGTACTTC
CASSGSGGAFLETQYF
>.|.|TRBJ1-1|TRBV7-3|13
TGTGCCAGCAGCCGGAACAGGGTCACTGAAGCTTTCTTT
CASSRNRVTEAFF
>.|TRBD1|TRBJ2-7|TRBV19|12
TGTGCCACCCGGGACAGGTCCTACGAGCAGTACTTC
CATRDRSYEQYF
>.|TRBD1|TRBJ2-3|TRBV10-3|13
TGTGCCGTTCTACAGGGGGCGAGGGATACGCAGTATTTT
CAVLQGARDTQYF
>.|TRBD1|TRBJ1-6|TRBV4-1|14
TGCGCCAGCAGCCAAGACAGGGGGAATTCACCCCTCCACTTT
CASSQDRGNSPLHF
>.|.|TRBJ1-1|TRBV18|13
TGTGCCAGCTCGAGACAGGAAGACACTGAAGCTTTCTTT
CASSRQEDTEAFF